The 21 T cell receptor beta chains below were found in one sample sequenced in a study of shared clonotypes between healthy human individuals. This table comes from immunoSEQ multiplex PCR, and its TCRdb copy is limited to in-frame clones, with some not included. The data show about 1.5 million clones, with 98% seen just once and around 0.45% held by the top ten. Sample: naive CD4+ T cells sorted from blood. Subset of the sample: CD45RA+ positively selected. Receptor source: a man aged 25 to 40 in good health.

CDR3 DNA sequence: TGCGCCAGCAGCTTGTATGGGGCGATGAGCACCGGGGAGCTGTTTTTT. It encodes CASSLYGAMSTGELFF. The rearrangement links TRBV5-1 to TRBJ2-2; possible D gene TRBD1, 5 bases. The CDR3 loop spans 16 amino acids. Trimming took 1 base from V and 4 from J, leaving 14 bases between them. Germline CDR1 is SGHRS and CDR2 is YFSETQ.

Concerning this clone: The same CDR3 also results from other DNA sequences found in this sample. The chain links TRBV7-8 to TRBJ2-7, with D hard to call. This CDR3 has 11 amino acids. V was cut by 4 bases and J by 2 bases, with 3 bases left in between. CDR1 SGHVS and CDR2 FQNEAQ come from the germline V gene. The DNA of the CDR3 is TGTGCCAGCAGCTCTCCCTACGAGCAGTACTTC. This gives the protein CASSSPYEQYF.

Regarding this clone: Other DNA sequences in this sample translate to the same CDR3. J is TRBJ2-7 and V is TRBV28, with D uncertain. Germline CDR1 is MDHEN and CDR2 is SYDVKM. V was shortened by 7 bases and J by 0 bases, with 4 bases between the two germline ends. This CDR3 has 11 residues. Written as DNA, the CDR3 is TGTGCCAGCAAATCCTCCTACGAGCAGTACTTC. It specifies CASKSSYEQYF. Complete variable domain (other parts from reference TRBV28 and TRBJ2-7): DVKVTQSSRYLVKRTGEKVFLECVQDMDHENMFWYRQDPGLGLRLIYFSYDVKMKEKGDIPEGYSVSREKKERFSLILESASTNQTSMYLCASKSSYEQYFGPGTRLTVT.

The chain carries TRBV4-1 and TRBJ2-1; 7 bases map to TRBD2. Germline lookup yields CDR1 MGHRA and CDR2 YSYEKL. The J segment lost 4 bases and the V segment lost 1 base, leaving 10 bases of the junction unmatched. The CDR3 has 17 amino acids. CDR3 sequence reads: CASSQGRGGRPYNEQFF. In nucleotides, the CDR3 is TGCGCCAGCAGCCAAGGAAGGGGCGGGAGACCGTACAATGAGCAGTTCTTC.

This clone was seen once. The V gene is TRBV5-1, the J gene TRBJ1-2, with 10 bases identical to TRBD1. J gave up 2 bases and V 0 bases, and 10 bases lay outside the gene matches. Germline lookup yields CDR1 SGHRS and CDR2 YFSETQ. The CDR3 extends over 18 amino acids. This CDR3 reads CASSLEALPGQGNYGYTF. The CDR3 DNA reads as TGCGCCAGCAGCTTGGAGGCCTTACCGGGACAGGGGAACTATGGCTACACCTTC.

The table lists this clone with a count of one. This chain uses TRBV18 with TRBJ1-5; D is ambiguous. The CDR3 runs to 13 residues. The V and J ends lost 4 bases and 1 base respectively, with 5 bases between them. Germline lookup yields CDR1 KGHSH and CDR2 LQKENI. The CDR3 nucleotides are TGTGCCAGCTCACTCGCGAGCAATCAGCCCCAGCATTTT. This sequence encodes CASSLASNQPQHF.

J is TRBJ2-7 and V is TRBV5-4, with D possibly TRBD2 on 5 matching bases. The CDR3 is 14 residues long. The V end lost 1 base, the J end lost 0 bases, and 8 bases lay between the germline ends. CDR1 is SGHNT and CDR2 is YYREEE in the germline V gene (reference sequence). The CDR3 spells CASSLQRSSYEQYF. CDR3 bases: TGTGCCAGCAGCTTGCAGCGGAGCTCCTACGAGCAGTACTTC.

The rearrangement joins TRBV5-6 to TRBJ2-7, with 7 bases identical to TRBD2. Losses at the gene ends were 0 bases for V and 7 bases for J; bases not matched to a gene: 7. This CDR3 is built from 14 residues. Germline V gives CDR1 SGHDT, CDR2 YYEEEE. The CDR3 loop is CASSLAHRGEEQYF. The CDR3 nucleotides read TGTGCCAGCAGCTTGGCCCACCGGGGGGAAGAGCAGTACTTC. Filled out from reference TRBV5-6 and TRBJ2-7, the complete variable domain reads DAGVTQSPTHLIKTRGQQVTLRCSPKSGHDTVSWYQQALGQGPQFIFQYYEEEERQRGNFPDRFSGHQFPNYSSELNVNALLLGDSALYLCASSLAHRGEEQYFGPGTRLTVT.

This chain joins TRBV9 and TRBJ2-2; D unclear. Trimming took 6 bases from V and 4 from J, leaving 10 bases between them. This CDR3 has 13 residues. Germline V lookup: CDR1 SGDLS, CDR2 YYNGEE. CDR3: CASTRQITGELFF. The DNA of the CDR3 is TGTGCCAGCACCCGACAAATCACCGGGGAGCTGTTTTTT.

In the case of this clone: Other DNA sequences of this sample code for an identical CDR3. This chain links TRBV5-1 with TRBJ2-2; D possibly corresponds to TRBD1 (5 bases). The CDR3 runs to 15 residues. V was trimmed by 1 base and J by 0 bases, leaving 7 bases between them. Germline assignment: CDR1 SGHRS and CDR2 YFSETQ. CDR3 coding DNA: TGCGCCAGCAGCTTGACAGGCACGAACACCGGGGAGCTGTTTTTT. Protein: CASSLTGTNTGELFF.

The genes are TRBV29-1 and TRBJ2-1; D perhaps matches TRBD2 (6 bases). Trimming removed 0 bases from V and 6 bases from J, with 21 bases in between. The CDR3 is 17 amino acids. Per the germline V gene, CDR1 is SQVTM and CDR2 is ANQGSEA. DNA for the CDR3: TGCAGCGTTGAAGACCCCCATTATAGCGGCGCTTTCAATGAGCAGTTCTTC. This encodes CSVEDPHYSGAFNEQFF.

This sequence joins TRBV28 and TRBJ2-2; 7 nucleotides align to TRBD2. Germline V CDR1 and CDR2: MDHEN, SYDVKM. The CDR3 runs 14 residues. V was clipped by 6 bases and J by 6 bases; unmatched bases: 7. CDR3 coding DNA: TGTGCCAGCAGAGCGGGACTCATACCCGGGGAGCTGTTTTTT. It encodes CASRAGLIPGELFF.

This chain uses TRBV5-1 with TRBJ2-7; 7 bases are a match to TRBD2. CDR1 is SGHRS, CDR2 YFSETQ, per germline. V shed 3 bases and J 0 bases; nucleotides not matched to a gene: 9. The CDR3 extends over 16 amino acids. CDR3 sequence: CASSWARGGSSYEQYF. As DNA, the CDR3 is TGCGCCAGCAGCTGGGCTAGGGGCGGGAGCTCCTACGAGCAGTACTTC.

A word on this clone: The identical CDR3 is also encoded by other nucleotide sequences in the sample. The V and J genes are TRBV5-8 and TRBJ2-3; 9 bases line up with TRBD1. V was pared by 4 bases and J by 1 base, with 1 base of the junction left unmatched. This CDR3 region has 14 residues. Germline V gives CDR1 SGHTS, CDR2 YDEGEE. In DNA form, the CDR3 reads TGTGCCAGCAGCCGGGACAGGGGCACAGATACGCAGTATTTT. Translated: CASSRDRGTDTQYF.

This clone was observed once. The rearrangement uses TRBV7-8 and TRBJ2-1, with 10 positions matching TRBD2. V shed 5 bases and J 2 bases; nucleotides not matched to a gene: 6. Germline V gene lookup returns CDR1 SGHVS and CDR2 FQNEAQ. This CDR3 spans 16 amino acids. The DNA of the CDR3 is TGTGCCAGCAGCCACGTAGCGGGAGGACCCTACAATGAGCAGTTCTTC. The encoded protein is CASSHVAGGPYNEQFF.

This clone appeared once. The J gene is TRBJ2-1, the V gene TRBV29-1; a possible D gene is TRBD2 (6 bases). The CDR3 has 13 amino acids. V lost 7 bases to trimming and J lost 7 bases, with 17 bases between them. Per the germline V gene, CDR1 is SQVTM and CDR2 is ANQGSEA. The CDR3: CSGGGLARNEQFF. The CDR3, as DNA: TGCAGCGGAGGTGGGCTAGCGAGGAATGAGCAGTTCTTC.

The rearrangement uses TRBV5-4 and TRBJ2-7, with 7 bases aligning to TRBD1. The J segment lost 2 bases and the V segment lost 4 bases, leaving 9 bases of the junction unmatched. The CDR3 has 15 residues. The germline V gene has CDR1 SGHNT and CDR2 YYREEE (reference sequence). CDR3 coding DNA: TGTGCCAGCAGCCCCCGGGACAGTGGCACCTACGAGCAGTACTTC. The encoded protein is CASSPRDSGTYEQYF.

The chain recombines TRBV13 with TRBJ2-3, with D unclear. The V end was cut by 3 bases, the J end by 4 bases, with 17 bases between. This CDR3 has 16 amino acids. The germline V gene encodes CDR1 PRHDT and CDR2 FYEKMQ (reference sequence). CDR3 bases: TGTGCCAGCAGCTTCGAGGCAGCCGGGTTTTCAGATACGCAGTATTTT. Translating gives CASSFEAAGFSDTQYF.

V usage is TRBV11-2 and J usage is TRBJ2-7, with a weak D call TRBD2 (6 bases). The V and J ends lost 1 base and 5 bases respectively, with 15 bases between them. Looked up from germline, CDR1 is SGHAT and CDR2 is FQNNGV. CDR3 size: 15 residues. CDR3: CASSLVGTARNEQYF. In DNA form, the CDR3 reads TGTGCCAGCAGCTTAGTCGGGACTGCCAGGAACGAGCAGTACTTC.

The genes are TRBV7-6 and TRBJ2-7; TRBD1 aligns across 10 bases. This CDR3 region has 16 residues. The germline V gene has CDR1 SGHVS and CDR2 FNYEAQ. The ends lost 1 base at V and 5 bases at J; junction bases unmatched: 8. The CDR3 DNA follows: TGTGCCAGCAGCTTAGTTTCGGGACAGGGGACCAACGAGCAGTACTTC. Amino acid sequence: CASSLVSGQGTNEQYF. The full variable domain, rest sourced from reference TRBV7-6 and TRBJ2-7, is GAGVSQSPRYKVTKRGQDVALRCDPISGHVSLYWYRQALGQGPEFLTYFNYEAQQDKSGLPNDRFSAERPEGSISTLTIQRTEQRDSAMYRCASSLVSGQGTNEQYFGPGTRLTVT.

This chain uses TRBV5-1 with TRBJ1-2; 7 positions agree with TRBD1. With 1 base clipped from V and 6 bases from J, the junction kept 6 bases outside the gene matches. There are 14 residues in the CDR3. The germline V gene encodes CDR1 SGHRS and CDR2 YFSETQ. CDR3 sequence: CASSLFEGAHGYTF. The CDR3 DNA is TGCGCCAGCAGCTTGTTCGAGGGGGCGCATGGCTACACCTTC.